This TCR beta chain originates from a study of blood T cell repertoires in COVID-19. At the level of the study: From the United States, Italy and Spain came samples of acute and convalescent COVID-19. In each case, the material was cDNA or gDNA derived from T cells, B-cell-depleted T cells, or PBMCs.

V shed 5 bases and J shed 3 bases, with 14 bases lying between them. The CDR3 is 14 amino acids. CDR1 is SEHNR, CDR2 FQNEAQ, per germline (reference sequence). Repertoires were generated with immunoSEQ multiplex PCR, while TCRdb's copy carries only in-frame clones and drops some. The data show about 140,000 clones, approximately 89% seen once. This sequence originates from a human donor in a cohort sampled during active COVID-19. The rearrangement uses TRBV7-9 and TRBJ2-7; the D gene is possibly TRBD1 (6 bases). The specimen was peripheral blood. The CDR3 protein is CASSHRDIVYEQYF. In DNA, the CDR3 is TGTGCCAGCAGCCACAGGGACATCGTCTACGAGCAGTACTTC.